The 32 T cell receptor beta chains below come from one sample, sequenced in a study of blood T cell repertoires in COVID-19. Clones were read by immunoSEQ multiplex PCR, and TCRdb kept only the in-frame ones, dropping some. The data contain approximately 440,000 clones, 90% of them singletons. Sequenced input: PBMCs or T cells enriched from blood (not recorded which). Receptors were obtained from a man younger than 30 who had recovered from COVID-19.

The J gene is TRBJ1-3, the V gene TRBV11-3, with 7 positions matching TRBD1. There are 16 residues in the CDR3. CDR1 and CDR2 (germline): SGHNT, YENEEA. V lost 5 bases, J lost 0 bases, and 7 bases stayed unmatched. In DNA, the CDR3 is TGTGCCAGCAGCCCCGGGACAGCCCTCTCTGGAAACACCATATATTTT. Amino acid sequence: CASSPGTALSGNTIYF.

The chain is built from TRBV20-1 and TRBJ2-3, with D tentatively TRBD2 (7 bases). This CDR3 comprises 14 residues. CDR1 is DFQATT and CDR2 is SNEGSKA in the germline V gene (reference sequence). V lost 3 bases to trimming and J lost 0 bases, with 10 bases between them. CDR3 region: CSASRGASTDTQYF. The CDR3 nucleotides are TGCAGTGCTAGTCGGGGGGCTAGCACAGATACGCAGTATTTT.

This chain links TRBV25-1 with TRBJ1-1; TRBD1 might be the D (6 bases). Germline V gene sequence: CDR1 MGHDK, CDR2 SYGVNS. This CDR3 contains 15 residues. With 3 bases removed from V and 0 bases from J, the gap between germline ends came to 11 bases. CDR3 bases: TGTGCCAGCAGTGACTCCGGGACATTGAACACTGAAGCTTTCTTT. Translated, it gives CASSDSGTLNTEAFF.

V is TRBV2 and J is TRBJ1-2; no reliable D call. Trimming took 5 bases from V and 8 from J, leaving 12 bases between them. CDR1 and CDR2 (germline): SNHLY, FYNNEI. The CDR3 consists of 12 residues. In DNA form, the CDR3 reads TGTGCCAGCAGTACCGAGGGTGGCGGCTACACCTTC. Amino acids: CASSTEGGGYTF.

The genes are TRBV5-8 and TRBJ1-2; 8 bases agree with TRBD1. Germline loops: CDR1 SGHTS, CDR2 YDEGEE. With 2 bases clipped from V and 7 bases from J, the junction kept 10 bases outside the gene matches. The CDR3 length is 15 residues. The CDR3 region has the DNA TGTGCCAGCAGCTTAGCCGGACAGGGCGGGGGTGGCTACACCTTC. Encoded protein: CASSLAGQGGGGYTF.

The V gene is TRBV11-3, the J gene TRBJ1-1, with 8 bases lining up with TRBD1. Germline CDR1 is SGHNT and CDR2 is YENEEA. The CDR3 length is 14 residues. With 5 bases clipped from V and 10 bases from J, the junction kept 12 bases outside the gene matches. CDR3 in DNA: TGTGCCAGCAGCCAACCGATACAGGGGGGACGAGCTTTCTTT. Translated, it gives CASSQPIQGGRAFF.

The CDR3 loop is CASSPDPLDRRNTDTQYF. The CDR3 DNA sequence: TGCGCCAGCAGCCCGGACCCATTGGACAGGAGAAACACAGATACGCAGTATTTT. The chain couples TRBV4-1 to TRBJ2-3; 7 bases align to TRBD1. The CDR3 covers 18 residues. CDR1 is MGHRA, CDR2 YSYEKL, per germline. Trimming took 4 bases from V and 2 from J; bases not matched to a gene: 15.

The chain uses TRBV2 and TRBJ1-5, with D tentatively TRBD1 (6 bases). The CDR3 consists of 14 residues. Trimming stripped 7 bases from V and 1 base from J, with 11 bases between. The germline CDR1 and CDR2 sequences are SNHLY and FYNNEI. The CDR3 sequence: CASMKQGSNQPQHF. In nucleotides, the CDR3 is TGTGCCAGCATGAAACAGGGAAGCAATCAGCCCCAGCATTTT.

This rearrangement joins TRBV5-8 to TRBJ2-7; D gene ambiguous. V was pared by 1 base and J by 2 bases, with 4 bases between. This CDR3 comprises 12 residues. Germline lookup yields CDR1 SGHTS and CDR2 YDEGEE. CDR3 in DNA: TGTGCCAGCAGCTTGCGTACCTACGAGCAGTACTTC. As protein: CASSLRTYEQYF.

In DNA form, the CDR3 reads TGTGCCATCAGTGAGTTTCGATCCCAGGGGGCGATCTATGGCTACACCTTC. Translating it yields CAISEFRSQGAIYGYTF. This rearrangement joins TRBV10-3 to TRBJ1-2; 8 bases match TRBD1. This CDR3 spans 17 amino acids. Per the germline V gene, CDR1 is ENHRY and CDR2 is SYGVKD. V shed 1 base and J 4 bases; nucleotides not matched to a gene: 11.

The V gene is TRBV29-1, the J gene TRBJ2-5, with 9 positions matching TRBD1. Germline V CDR1 and CDR2: SQVTM, ANQGSEA. This CDR3 has 15 residues. Trimming took 6 bases from V and 5 from J; bases not matched to a gene: 13. The CDR3 reads CSVEQEGTGYETQYF. Here the CDR3 DNA reads TGCAGCGTGGAGCAAGAGGGGACAGGGTATGAGACCCAGTACTTC.

The chain employs TRBV25-1 and TRBJ2-1, with TRBD2 matching 10 bases. The CDR3 runs 16 residues. CDR1 MGHDK and CDR2 SYGVNS come from the germline V gene. V lost 3 bases to trimming and J lost 7 bases; unmatched junction nucleotides: 9. CDR3: CASSDDLAGVWNEQFF. CDR3 coding DNA: TGTGCCAGCAGTGACGATCTAGCGGGAGTTTGGAATGAGCAGTTCTTC. The variable domain in full, completed from reference TRBV25-1 and TRBJ2-1, reads EADIYQTPRYLVIGTGKKITLECSQTMGHDKMYWYQQDPGMELHLIHYSYGVNSTEKGDLSSESTVSRIRTEHFPLTLESARPSHTSQYLCASSDDLAGVWNEQFFGPGTRLTVL.

For this clone: The same CDR3 arises from other DNA sequences in this sample as well. J is TRBJ1-1 and V is TRBV6-6; 8 bases are a match to TRBD1. J gave up 3 bases and V 5 bases, and 5 bases lay outside the gene matches. The CDR3 has 14 amino acids. The germline V gene encodes CDR1 MNHNY and CDR2 SVGAGI (reference sequence). DNA for the CDR3: TGTGCCAGCAGTACTGGACAGGGCGACACTGAAGCTTTCTTT. Its translation: CASSTGQGDTEAFF.

This clone was counted between two and nine times. V usage is TRBV18 and J usage is TRBJ1-3; perhaps TRBD1 as D (6 bases). CDR1 and CDR2 from the germline V gene are KGHSH and LQKENI. The CDR3 runs 14 residues. Trimming stripped 3 bases from V and 4 bases from J, with 10 bases between. The CDR3 bases are TGTGCCAGCTCACCCCGGGACAAGGGAAACACCATATATTTT. It is translated as CASSPRDKGNTIYF.

The chain recombines TRBV7-9 with TRBJ2-1; D perhaps matches TRBD2 (5 bases). There are 16 residues in the CDR3. Germline V CDR1 and CDR2: SEHNR, FQNEAQ (reference sequence). V lost 4 bases, J lost 4 bases, and 17 bases lay in between. The CDR3 protein is CASSSFRPSSYNEQFF. The DNA of the CDR3 is TGTGCCAGCAGCTCCTTTCGGCCTAGCAGTTACAATGAGCAGTTCTTC.

The CDR3 here is CASSRNRGTEAFF. Here the CDR3 DNA reads TGCGCCAGCAGCCGAAACCGAGGGACTGAAGCTTTCTTT. The rearrangement uses TRBV4-1 and TRBJ1-1; D uncertain. V lost 4 bases, J lost 5 bases, and 11 bases lay in between. This CDR3 has 13 amino acids. Germline lookup yields CDR1 MGHRA and CDR2 YSYEKL.

This chain links TRBV18 with TRBJ2-1; 7 bases fit TRBD2. V shed 3 bases and J 0 bases; nucleotides not matched to a gene: 2. The germline V gene has CDR1 KGHSH and CDR2 LQKENI. The CDR3 is made up of 15 amino acids. The CDR3 here is CASSPGGSSYNEQFF. DNA of the CDR3: TGTGCCAGCTCACCGGGAGGGAGCTCCTACAATGAGCAGTTCTTC.

V gene TRBV11-3 combines with J gene TRBJ1-1; D may be TRBD1 (5 bases). Germline CDR1 reads SGHNT; CDR2 reads YENEEA. This CDR3 region has 15 residues. V gave up 1 base and J gave up 1 base, with 10 bases separating them. CDR3: CASSLVAGGNTEAFF. The CDR3 nucleotides are TGTGCCAGCAGCTTAGTAGCCGGGGGGAACACTGAAGCTTTCTTT.

V usage is TRBV9 and J usage is TRBJ1-4, with 9 bases lining up with TRBD1. This CDR3 contains 14 residues. Germline assignment: CDR1 SGDLS and CDR2 YYNGEE. The V gene end was trimmed by 3 bases and the J gene end by 6 bases; junction bases not matched to a gene: 3. This CDR3 reads CASSARTGDEKLFF. In DNA, the CDR3 is TGTGCCAGCAGCGCCCGGACAGGGGATGAAAAACTGTTTTTT.

The V call is TRBV4-1, the J call TRBJ1-3; no definite D call. The CDR3 is made up of 12 amino acids. The V gene's germline CDR1 is MGHRA and CDR2 YSYEKL. With 2 bases removed from V and 8 bases from J, the gap between germline ends came to 7 bases. The CDR3 nucleotides are TGCGCCAGCAGCCAACCCCGGGACACCATATATTTT. Translating it yields CASSQPRDTIYF.

In its sample, this clone was seen once. The CDR3 DNA follows: TGTGCCATCAGTGAGGGGGAGAAAGAGACCCAGTACTTC. This codes for CAISEGEKETQYF. This chain connects TRBV10-3 to TRBJ2-5; maybe TRBD2 (5 bases). Deletions cut 2 bases from V and 3 bases from J, with 7 bases between. This CDR3 spans 13 amino acids. Germline V gene sequence: CDR1 ENHRY, CDR2 SYGVKD.

The rearrangement joins TRBV27 to TRBJ2-2, with D perhaps matching TRBD2 (6 bases). V was trimmed by 11 bases and J by 5 bases, leaving 15 bases between them. CDR3 size: 13 residues. Germline CDR1 is MNHEY and CDR2 is SMNVEV (reference sequence). As DNA, the CDR3 is TGTGCCGCGGGACTCACTAGTACCGGGGAGCTGTTTTTT. Its translation: CAAGLTSTGELFF.

The chain is built from TRBV5-1 and TRBJ1-1, with D possibly matching TRBD1 (5 bases). The germline V and J ends were trimmed by 1 base and 3 bases, with 13 bases remaining between them. The CDR3 totals 15 residues. CDR1 and CDR2 from the germline V gene are SGHRS and YFSETQ. The CDR3 nucleotides read TGCGCCAGCAGCTTGTTGCTCAGGGATGACACTGAAGCTTTCTTT. The encoded protein is CASSLLLRDDTEAFF.

V is TRBV20-1 and J is TRBJ1-1; D uncertain. The ends were cut back, 3 bases at V and 0 bases at J, with 14 bases in the middle. This CDR3 is built from 15 residues. The V gene's germline CDR1 is DFQATT and CDR2 SNEGSKA (reference sequence). The CDR3 loop is CSASPSAVMNTEAFF. In nucleotides, the CDR3 is TGCAGTGCTAGTCCCTCCGCGGTAATGAACACTGAAGCTTTCTTT.

The chain employs TRBV6-6 and TRBJ1-2; 9 bases are shared with TRBD1. Germline lookup yields CDR1 MNHNY and CDR2 SVGAGI (reference sequence). The CDR3 is 13 residues long. The V segment lost 8 bases and the J segment 3 bases; nucleotides outside the gene matches: 4. CDR3 amino acids: CASGGTGYYGYTF. CDR3 nucleotide sequence: TGTGCCAGCGGGGGGACAGGGTACTATGGCTACACCTTC.

The chain couples TRBV19 to TRBJ2-1; D is uncertain. V was shortened by 1 base and J by 0 bases, with 13 bases between the two germline ends. This CDR3 has 17 amino acids. Germline CDR1 reads LNHDA; CDR2 reads SQIVND (reference sequence). The CDR3 DNA sequence: TGTGCCAGTAGTATAGGCTCTCTATCCCTCTCCTACAATGAGCAGTTCTTC. Translated: CASSIGSLSLSYNEQFF.

A word on this clone: At the DNA level, this CDR3 is encoded by other sequences in the same sample as well. This sequence joins TRBV29-1 and TRBJ1-1, with unresolved D. Trimming took off 4 bases at V and 5 bases at J, with 11 bases between the two ends. The CDR3 extends over 12 amino acids. CDR1 SQVTM and CDR2 ANQGSEA come from the germline V gene. The chain's CDR3 is CSVAEGGTEAFF. In nucleotides, the CDR3 is TGCAGCGTTGCGGAAGGAGGGACTGAAGCTTTCTTT.

The chain joins TRBV3-1 (or the pseudogene TRBV3-2) to TRBJ1-1; tentatively, D is TRBD1 (5 bases). From germline, CDR1 is LGHDT and CDR2 YNNKEL (reference sequence). Trimming left V 5 bases short and J 6 bases short, with 13 bases between. CDR3 size: 13 residues. The CDR3 DNA sequence: TGTGCCAGCAGCAGGCGACAGCGCCCTGAAGCTTTCTTT. This sequence encodes CASSRRQRPEAFF.

The chain couples TRBV5-1 to TRBJ2-5; 9 bases fit TRBD2. Trimming cost V 4 bases and J 5 bases; bases outside gene matches: 6. The CDR3 consists of 14 residues. The V gene's germline CDR1 is SGHRS and CDR2 YFSETQ. This CDR3 is CASSPGTSRETQYF. DNA of the CDR3: TGCGCCAGCAGCCCCGGGACTAGCCGGGAGACCCAGTACTTC.

V and J are TRBV5-6 and TRBJ1-1; D might be TRBD1 (5 bases). Germline-derived CDR1 and CDR2 are SGHDT and YYEEEE. V was pared by 0 bases and J by 3 bases, with 9 bases between. This CDR3 comprises 14 residues. CDR3 nucleotides: TGTGCCAGCAGCTTGGCCGGCAGGGACACTGAAGCTTTCTTT. This codes for CASSLAGRDTEAFF. Together with reference TRBV5-6 and TRBJ1-1, the CDR3 gives the full variable domain: DAGVTQSPTHLIKTRGQQVTLRCSPKSGHDTVSWYQQALGQGPQFIFQYYEEEERQRGNFPDRFSGHQFPNYSSELNVNALLLGDSALYLCASSLAGRDTEAFFGQGTRLTVV.

The CDR3: CASSGLAGDSYEQYF. CDR3 DNA: TGTGCCAGCAGCGGACTAGCGGGAGACTCCTACGAGCAGTACTTC. The V and J genes are TRBV5-4 and TRBJ2-7; TRBD2 agrees at 13 bases. V lost 4 bases and J lost 0; bases outside the gene matches: 1. CDR3 length: 15 residues. The germline CDR1 and CDR2 sequences are SGHNT and YYREEE (reference sequence).

The rearrangement links TRBV24-1 to TRBJ2-3, with 7 bases that match TRBD1. The CDR3 sequence is 14 residues long. Trimming took 4 bases from V and 8 from J; bases not matched to a gene: 8. Germline CDR1 and CDR2: KGHDR and SFDVKD. The CDR3 spells CATSDRDSLVTQYF. The CDR3 DNA reads TGTGCCACCAGTGACAGGGACAGCCTGGTTACGCAGTATTTT.